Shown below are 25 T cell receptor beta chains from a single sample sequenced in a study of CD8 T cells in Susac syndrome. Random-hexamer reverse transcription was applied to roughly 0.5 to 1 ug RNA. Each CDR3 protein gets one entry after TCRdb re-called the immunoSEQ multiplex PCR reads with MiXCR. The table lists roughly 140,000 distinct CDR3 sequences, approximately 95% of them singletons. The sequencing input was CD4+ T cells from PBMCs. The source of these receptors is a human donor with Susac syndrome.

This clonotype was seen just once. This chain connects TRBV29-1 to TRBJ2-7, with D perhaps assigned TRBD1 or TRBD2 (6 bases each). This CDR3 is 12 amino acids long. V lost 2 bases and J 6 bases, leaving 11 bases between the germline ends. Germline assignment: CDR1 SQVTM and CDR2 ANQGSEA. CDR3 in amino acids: CSVEPGAGEQYF. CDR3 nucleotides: TGCAGCGTTGAACCGGGGGCTGGCGAGCAGTACTTC.

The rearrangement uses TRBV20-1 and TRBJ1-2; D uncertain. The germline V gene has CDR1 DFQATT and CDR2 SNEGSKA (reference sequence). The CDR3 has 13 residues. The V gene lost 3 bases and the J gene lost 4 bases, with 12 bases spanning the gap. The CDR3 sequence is CSARGDGPYGYTF. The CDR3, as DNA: TGCAGTGCTAGGGGTGACGGCCCCTATGGCTACACCTTC.

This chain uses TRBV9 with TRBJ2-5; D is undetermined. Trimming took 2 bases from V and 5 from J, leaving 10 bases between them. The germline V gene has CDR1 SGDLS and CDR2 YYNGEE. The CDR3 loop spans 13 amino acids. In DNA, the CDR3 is TGTGCCAGCAGCGTGGAACCGCGGGAGACCCAGTACTTC. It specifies CASSVEPRETQYF.

The CDR3 protein is CSGSAPTDTQYF. Here the CDR3 DNA reads TGCAGTGGTTCCGCGCCCACAGATACGCAGTATTTT. The chain is built from TRBV20-1 and TRBJ2-3; D not resolved. The V end was cut by 7 bases, the J end by 2 bases, with 10 bases between. CDR3 length: 12 amino acids. Germline CDR1 is DFQATT and CDR2 is SNEGSKA (reference sequence).

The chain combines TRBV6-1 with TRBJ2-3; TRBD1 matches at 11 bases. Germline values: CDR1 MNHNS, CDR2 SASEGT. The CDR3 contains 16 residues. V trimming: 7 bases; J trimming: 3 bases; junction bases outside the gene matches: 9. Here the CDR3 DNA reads TGTGCCAGCACCCTCTCCGGGACAGGGGGGACAGATACGCAGTATTTT. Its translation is CASTLSGTGGTDTQYF.

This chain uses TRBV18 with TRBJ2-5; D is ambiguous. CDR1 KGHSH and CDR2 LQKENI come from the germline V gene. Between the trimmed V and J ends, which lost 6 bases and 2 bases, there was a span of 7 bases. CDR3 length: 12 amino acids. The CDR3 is CASSVNQETQYF. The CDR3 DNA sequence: TGTGCCAGCTCGGTCAATCAAGAGACCCAGTACTTC.

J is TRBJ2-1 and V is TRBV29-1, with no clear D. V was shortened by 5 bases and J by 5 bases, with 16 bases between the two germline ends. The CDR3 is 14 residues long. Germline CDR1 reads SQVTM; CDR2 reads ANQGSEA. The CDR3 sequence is CSVPILWGNNEQFF. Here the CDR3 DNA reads TGCAGCGTTCCCATTCTCTGGGGAAACAATGAGCAGTTCTTC.

The CDR3 nucleotides read TGTGCCAGCAGCTCCTTCAAAGAACAGCCCCAGCATTTT. This codes for CASSSFKEQPQHF. This chain joins TRBV11-2 and TRBJ1-5, with D unresolved. The germline CDR1 and CDR2 sequences are SGHAT and FQNNGV. The CDR3 extends over 13 amino acids. V lost 4 bases and J lost 7, with 11 bases in between. The complete variable domain, with remaining parts taken from reference TRBV11-2 and TRBJ1-5, reads EAGVAQSPRYKIIEKRQSVAFWCNPISGHATLYWYQQILGQGPKLLIQFQNNGVVDDSQLPKDRFSAERLKGVDSTLKIQPAKLEDSAVYLCASSSFKEQPQHFGDGTRLSIL.

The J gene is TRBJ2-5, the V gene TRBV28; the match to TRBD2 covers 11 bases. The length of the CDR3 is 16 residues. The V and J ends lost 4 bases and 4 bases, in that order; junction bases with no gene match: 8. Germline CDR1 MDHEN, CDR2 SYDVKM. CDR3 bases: TGTGCCAGCAGTTACCGACTAGCGGGGAGACCAGAGACCCAGTACTTC. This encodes CASSYRLAGRPETQYF.

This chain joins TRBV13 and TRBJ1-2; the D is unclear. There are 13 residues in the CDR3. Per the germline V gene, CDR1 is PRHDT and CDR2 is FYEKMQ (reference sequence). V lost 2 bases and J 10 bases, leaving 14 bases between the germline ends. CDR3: CASSLRVIDVYTF. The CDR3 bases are TGTGCCAGCAGCTTACGGGTTATCGATGTCTACACCTTC.

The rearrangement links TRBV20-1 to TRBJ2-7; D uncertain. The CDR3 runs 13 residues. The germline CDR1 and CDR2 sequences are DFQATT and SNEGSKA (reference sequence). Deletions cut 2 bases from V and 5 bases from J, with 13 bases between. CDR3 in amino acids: CSARSPTANEQYF. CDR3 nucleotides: TGCAGTGCTAGATCCCCGACCGCAAACGAGCAGTACTTC.

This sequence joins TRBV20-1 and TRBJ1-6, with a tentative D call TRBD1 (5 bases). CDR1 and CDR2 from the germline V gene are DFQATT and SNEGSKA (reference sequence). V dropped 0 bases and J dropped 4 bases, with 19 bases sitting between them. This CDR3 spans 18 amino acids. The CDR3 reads CSARDEGLRGGYNSPLHF. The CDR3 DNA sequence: TGCAGTGCTAGAGATGAAGGCCTTCGGGGGGGATATAATTCACCCCTCCACTTT.

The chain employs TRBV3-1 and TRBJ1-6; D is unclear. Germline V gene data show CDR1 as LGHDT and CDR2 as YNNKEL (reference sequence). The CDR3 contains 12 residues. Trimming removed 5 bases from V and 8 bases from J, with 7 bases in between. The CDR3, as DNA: TGTGCCAGCAGCTCCTCCCATTCACCCCTCCACTTT. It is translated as CASSSSHSPLHF.

The CDR3 DNA reads TGTGCCAGCAGCGCCTCGAGAGGACCCCAAGAGACCCAGTACTTC. The encoded protein is CASSASRGPQETQYF. J is TRBJ2-5 and V is TRBV7-2; D is unresolved. The CDR3 runs 15 residues. Trimming removed 5 bases from V and 1 base from J, with 14 bases in between. Germline V gene lookup returns CDR1 SGHTA and CDR2 FQGNSA.

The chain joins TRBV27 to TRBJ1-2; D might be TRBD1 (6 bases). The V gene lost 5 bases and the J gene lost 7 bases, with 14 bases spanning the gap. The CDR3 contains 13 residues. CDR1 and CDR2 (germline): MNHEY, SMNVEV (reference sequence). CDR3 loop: CASSPGEGSGYTF. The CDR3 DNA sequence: TGTGCCAGCAGTCCAGGGGAAGGAAGTGGCTACACCTTC.

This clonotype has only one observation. The CDR3: CASSTGQGAYEQYF. Written as DNA, the CDR3 is TGTGCCAGCAGTACGGGACAGGGGGCCTACGAGCAGTACTTC. This chain links TRBV6-6 with TRBJ2-7, with TRBD1 matching 11 bases. V trimming: 5 bases; J trimming: 2 bases; junction bases outside the gene matches: 2. Per germline, CDR1 MNHNY and CDR2 SVGAGI (reference sequence). The length of the CDR3 is 14 residues.

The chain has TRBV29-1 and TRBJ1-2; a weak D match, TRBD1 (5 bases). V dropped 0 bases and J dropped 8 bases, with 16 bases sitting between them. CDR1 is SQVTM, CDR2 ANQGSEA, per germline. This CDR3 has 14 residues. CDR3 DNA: TGCAGCGTTGAAGAGGAGGAGGGGTTTCGGGGCTACACCTTC. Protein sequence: CSVEEEEGFRGYTF.

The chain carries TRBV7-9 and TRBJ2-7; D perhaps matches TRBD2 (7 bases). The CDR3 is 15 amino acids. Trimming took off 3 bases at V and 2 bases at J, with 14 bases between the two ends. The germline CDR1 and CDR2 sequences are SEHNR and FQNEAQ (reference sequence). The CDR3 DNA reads TGTGCCAGCAGCTTGGGTGCGGGGGCCACCTACGAGCAGTACTTC. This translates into CASSLGAGATYEQYF.

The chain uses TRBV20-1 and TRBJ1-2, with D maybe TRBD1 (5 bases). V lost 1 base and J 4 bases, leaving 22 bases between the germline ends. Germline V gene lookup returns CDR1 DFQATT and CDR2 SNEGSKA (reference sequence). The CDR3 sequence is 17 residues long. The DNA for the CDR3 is TGCAGTGCTAGAGTATACAATCGGGACCCGGGCCGCTATGGCTACACCTTC. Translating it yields CSARVYNRDPGRYGYTF.

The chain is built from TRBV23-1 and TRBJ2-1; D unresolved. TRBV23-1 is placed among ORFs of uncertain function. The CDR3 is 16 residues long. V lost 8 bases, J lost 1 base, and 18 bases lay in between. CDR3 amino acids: CASRPEREGSYNEQFF. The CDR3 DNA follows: TGCGCCAGCCGTCCCGAAAGGGAAGGGTCCTACAATGAGCAGTTCTTC.

The CDR3 DNA reads as TGTGCCATCAGTCCCGGACAGTATAATTCACCCCTCCACTTT. Translated: CAISPGQYNSPLHF. V gene TRBV10-3 combines with J gene TRBJ1-6; TRBD1 might be the D (6 bases). Germline-derived CDR1 and CDR2 are ENHRY and SYGVKD. V lost 5 bases and J lost 4, with 9 bases in between. CDR3 size: 14 residues.

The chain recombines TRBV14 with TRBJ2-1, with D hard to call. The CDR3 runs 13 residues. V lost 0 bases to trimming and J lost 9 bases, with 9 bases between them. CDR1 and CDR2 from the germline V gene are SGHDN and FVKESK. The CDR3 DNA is TGTGCCAGCAGCCAAGATCTTATTGTTGAGCAGTTCTTC. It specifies CASSQDLIVEQFF.

CDR3 nucleotide sequence: TGCAGTGCCCGAGGCCTAGCGGGGGGGTACGAGCAGTACTTC. Protein product: CSARGLAGGYEQYF. The rearrangement uses TRBV20-1 and TRBJ2-7, with 12 bases matching TRBD2. The CDR3 length is 14 residues. Germline CDR1 DFQATT, CDR2 SNEGSKA (reference sequence). V was clipped by 6 bases and J by 4 bases; unmatched bases: 7.

The CDR3 nucleotides read TGTGCCAGCTCCCCCCGGACAGGGTCAAACTATGGCTACACCTTC. Protein: CASSPRTGSNYGYTF. V and J are TRBV18 and TRBJ1-2; 8 positions match TRBD1. V shed 6 bases, J shed 2 bases, and the junction held 8 bases outside the gene matches. There are 15 residues in the CDR3. Germline CDR1 is KGHSH and CDR2 is LQKENI.

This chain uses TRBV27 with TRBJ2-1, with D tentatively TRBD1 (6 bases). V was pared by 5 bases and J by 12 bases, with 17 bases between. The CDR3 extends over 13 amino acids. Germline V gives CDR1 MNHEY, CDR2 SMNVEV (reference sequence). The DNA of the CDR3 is TGTGCCAGCAGTAAGGGGGATAGAGCAGGGCAGTTCTTC. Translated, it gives CASSKGDRAGQFF.